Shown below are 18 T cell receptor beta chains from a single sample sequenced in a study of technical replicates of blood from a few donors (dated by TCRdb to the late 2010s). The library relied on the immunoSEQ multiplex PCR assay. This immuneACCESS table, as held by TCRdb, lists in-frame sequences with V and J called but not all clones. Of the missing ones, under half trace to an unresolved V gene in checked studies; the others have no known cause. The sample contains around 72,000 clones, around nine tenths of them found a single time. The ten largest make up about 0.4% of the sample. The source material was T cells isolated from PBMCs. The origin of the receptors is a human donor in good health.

CDR3 residues: CASSPGTRGMGEQFF. The CDR3, as DNA: TGTGCCAGCAGTCCCGGGACTAGGGGAATGGGTGAGCAGTTCTTC. The chain recombines TRBV6-6 with TRBJ2-1, with 8 positions matching TRBD2. The CDR3 is made up of 15 amino acids. Germline CDR1 MNHNY, CDR2 SVGAGI (reference sequence). J gave up 9 bases and V 5 bases, and 12 bases lay outside the gene matches.

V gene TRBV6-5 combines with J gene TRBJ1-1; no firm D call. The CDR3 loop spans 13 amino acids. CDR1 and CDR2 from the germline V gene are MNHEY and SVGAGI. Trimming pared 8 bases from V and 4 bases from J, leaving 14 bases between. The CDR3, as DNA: TGTGCCAGCCAAAGCCTGGGGAGCACTGAAGCTTTCTTT. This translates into CASQSLGSTEAFF.

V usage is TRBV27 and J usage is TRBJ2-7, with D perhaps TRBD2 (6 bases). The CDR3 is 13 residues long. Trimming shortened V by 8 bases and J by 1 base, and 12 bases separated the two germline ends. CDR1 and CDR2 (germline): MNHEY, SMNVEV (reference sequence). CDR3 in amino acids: CASGRPYSYEQYF. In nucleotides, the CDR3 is TGTGCCAGCGGGAGGCCCTATTCCTACGAGCAGTACTTC.

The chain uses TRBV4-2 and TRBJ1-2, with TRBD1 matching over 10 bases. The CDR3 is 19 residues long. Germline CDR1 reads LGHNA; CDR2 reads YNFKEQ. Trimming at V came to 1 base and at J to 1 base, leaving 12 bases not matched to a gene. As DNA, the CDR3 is TGTGCCAGCAGCCAAGTAAGGTTAGGGGGACAGGGGTATAACTATGGCTACACCTTC. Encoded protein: CASSQVRLGGQGYNYGYTF.

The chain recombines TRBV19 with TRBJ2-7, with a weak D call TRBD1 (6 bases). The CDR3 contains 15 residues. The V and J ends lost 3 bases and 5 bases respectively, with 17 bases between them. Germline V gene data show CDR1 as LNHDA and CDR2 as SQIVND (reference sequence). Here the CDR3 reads CASSIKGVRPHEQYF. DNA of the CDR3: TGTGCCAGTAGTATTAAGGGGGTGAGACCCCACGAGCAGTACTTC.

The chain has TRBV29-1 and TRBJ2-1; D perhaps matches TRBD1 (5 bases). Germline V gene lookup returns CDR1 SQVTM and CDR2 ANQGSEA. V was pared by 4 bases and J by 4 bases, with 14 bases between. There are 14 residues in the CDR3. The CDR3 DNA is TGCAGCGTTGCTAAGGGGCCCTTTTACAATGAGCAGTTCTTC. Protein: CSVAKGPFYNEQFF.

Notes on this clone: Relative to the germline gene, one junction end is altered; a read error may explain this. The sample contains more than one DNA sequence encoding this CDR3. The CDR3 loop reads CAWSIGRWEPQHF. The DNA of the CDR3 is TGTGCTTGGAGTATAGGGAGGTGGGAGCCCCAGCATTTT. V is TRBV30 and J is TRBJ1-5; D uncertain. The CDR3 is made up of 13 amino acids. The germline gives CDR1 GTSNPN, CDR2 SVGIG (reference sequence).

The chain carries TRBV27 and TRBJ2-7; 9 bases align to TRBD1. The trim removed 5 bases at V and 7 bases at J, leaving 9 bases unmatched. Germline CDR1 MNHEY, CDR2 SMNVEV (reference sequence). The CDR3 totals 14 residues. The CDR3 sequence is CASSPLGQGLEQYF. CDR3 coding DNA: TGTGCCAGCAGTCCCCTAGGACAGGGGTTAGAGCAGTACTTC.

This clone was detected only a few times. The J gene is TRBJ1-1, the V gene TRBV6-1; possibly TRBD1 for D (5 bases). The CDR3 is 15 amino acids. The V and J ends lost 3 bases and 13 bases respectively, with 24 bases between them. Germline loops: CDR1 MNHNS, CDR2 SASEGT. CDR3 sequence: CASSDRGLAAQFVFF. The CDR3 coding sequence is TGTGCCAGCAGTGACCGGGGACTAGCGGCGCAATTTGTTTTCTTT.

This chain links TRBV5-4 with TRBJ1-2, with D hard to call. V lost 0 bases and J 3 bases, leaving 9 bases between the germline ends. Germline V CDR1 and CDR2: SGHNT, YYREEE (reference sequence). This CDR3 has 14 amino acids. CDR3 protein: CASSLEVEYYGYTF. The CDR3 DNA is TGTGCCAGCAGCTTGGAAGTTGAGTACTATGGCTACACCTTC.

The CDR3 DNA sequence: TGTGCCAGCAGCGGAGATTACGAGCAGTACTTC. Its translation: CASSGDYEQYF. J is TRBJ2-7 and V is TRBV7-9, with unresolved D. The CDR3 is made up of 11 amino acids. Trimming shortened V by 5 bases and J by 4 bases, and 6 bases separated the two germline ends. Germline loops: CDR1 SEHNR, CDR2 FQNEAQ (reference sequence).

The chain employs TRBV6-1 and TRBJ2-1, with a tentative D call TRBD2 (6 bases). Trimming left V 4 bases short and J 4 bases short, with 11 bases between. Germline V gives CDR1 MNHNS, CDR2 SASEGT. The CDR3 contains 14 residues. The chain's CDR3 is CASSAAGGYNEQFF. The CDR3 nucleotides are TGTGCCAGCAGTGCTGCCGGGGGTTACAATGAGCAGTTCTTC.

CDR3 DNA sequence: TGTGCCAGCAGCGCGTCTAGCGGAGGTAGCACAGATACGCAGTATTTT. The encoded protein is CASSASSGGSTDTQYF. The rearrangement links TRBV9 to TRBJ2-3, with TRBD2 matching 7 bases. Germline values: CDR1 SGDLS, CDR2 YYNGEE. Trimming at V came to 3 bases and at J to 0 bases, leaving 7 bases not matched to a gene. The CDR3 is made up of 16 amino acids.

In DNA form, the CDR3 reads TGTGCCAGCAGCTTAGGGTCCGGGAGAGGATACGAGCAGTACTTC. Translated: CASSLGSGRGYEQYF. V and J are TRBV7-9 and TRBJ2-7, with a weak D call TRBD2 (6 bases). V was cut by 1 base and J by 4 bases, with 14 bases left in between. Germline assignment: CDR1 SEHNR and CDR2 FQNEAQ (reference sequence). The CDR3 consists of 15 residues.

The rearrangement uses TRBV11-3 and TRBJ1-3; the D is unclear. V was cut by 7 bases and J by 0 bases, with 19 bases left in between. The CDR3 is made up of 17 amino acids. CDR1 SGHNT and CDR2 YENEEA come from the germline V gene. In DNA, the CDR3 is TGTGCCAGCATCCTAAGGCACGGGGTCAACTCTGGAAACACCATATATTTT. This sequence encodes CASILRHGVNSGNTIYF.

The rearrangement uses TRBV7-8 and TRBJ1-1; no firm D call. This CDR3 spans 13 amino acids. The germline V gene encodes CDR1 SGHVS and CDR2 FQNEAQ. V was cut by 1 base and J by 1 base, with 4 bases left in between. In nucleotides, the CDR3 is TGTGCCAGCAGCTTAGAGAGGAACACTGAAGCTTTCTTT. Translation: CASSLERNTEAFF.

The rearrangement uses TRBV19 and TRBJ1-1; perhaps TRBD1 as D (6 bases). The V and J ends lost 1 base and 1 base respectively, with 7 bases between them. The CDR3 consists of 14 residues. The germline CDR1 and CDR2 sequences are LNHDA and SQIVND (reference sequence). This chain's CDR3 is CASSIGRGNTEAFF. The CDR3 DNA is TGTGCCAGTAGTATAGGCAGGGGGAACACTGAAGCTTTCTTT.

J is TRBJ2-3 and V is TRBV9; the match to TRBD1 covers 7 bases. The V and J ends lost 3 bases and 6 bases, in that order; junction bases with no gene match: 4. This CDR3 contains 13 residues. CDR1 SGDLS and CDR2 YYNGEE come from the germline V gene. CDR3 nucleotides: TGTGCCAGCAGCGCGACAGGGACCGATACGCAGTATTTT. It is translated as CASSATGTDTQYF. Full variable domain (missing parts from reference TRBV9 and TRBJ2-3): DSGVTQTPKHLITATGQRVTLRCSPRSGDLSVYWYQQSLDQGLQFLIQYYNGEERAKGNILERFSAQQFPDLHSELNLSSLELGDSALYFCASSATGTDTQYFGPGTRLTVL.